This T cell receptor (beta chain) is from a study of blood T cell repertoires in COVID-19. Study information: There were acute and convalescent COVID-19 samples, and they came from the United States, Italy and Spain. PBMCs, B-cell-depleted T cells, or T cells provided the cDNA or gDNA that made up the material.

Per the original data handling: Estimated nucleated cell counts came from reference gene primer amplification. Using immunoSEQ multiplex PCR, the repertoire was profiled, and TCRdb retains in-frame clones only, with some absent. Clone size and the V and J calls come from that table; the DNA yielded D and trimming. The sample includes a few hundred thousand clones, 85% to 90% of them seen just once. CDR1 and CDR2 (germline): MNHNY, SVGAGI (reference sequence). The junction had 6 bases not matched to a gene; V was cut back by 4 bases and J by 0 bases. CDR3 length equals 15 residues. Enrolment of Seattle patients took place during active infection, and they were followed longitudinally.

The sample taken for sequencing was peripheral blood. The source is a woman aged 45-65 years with COVID-19, enrolled during active disease. The chain links TRBV6-6 to TRBJ2-7, with 7 positions matching TRBD2. DNA of the CDR3: TGTGCCAGCAGTTTTCCCAGCGGGGCCTCCTACGAGCAGTACTTC. Protein product: CASSFPSGASYEQYF.